Included here is one T cell receptor beta chain sequence, with context. This record comes from a study of blood T cell repertoires in COVID-19. Turning to the study itself: Donors in the United States, Italy and Spain gave samples during acute or convalescent COVID-19.

The CDR3 consists of 19 residues. Trimming removed 0 bases from V and 0 bases from J; junction bases left unmatched: 10. Germline V gene sequence: CDR1 SGHDT, CDR2 YYEEEE. Per the original data handling: Estimation of nucleated cell counts was performed using reference gene primer amplification. Produced via immunoSEQ multiplex PCR; TCRdb's table is partial and in-frame only. Clonal size and the V and J genes are those of that table, whereas D and trimming came from the DNA. The sample shows just over 60,000 clones, around 79% of them seen only once. This TCR came from a man between 60 and 75 years old with acute or convalescent COVID-19. The rearrangement uses TRBV5-6 and TRBJ2-7, with 12 bases fitting TRBD2. The sequencing sample was made of peripheral blood. Here the CDR3 DNA reads TGTGCCAGCAGCTTGGTCGGACTAGCGGGACCCGCAAACTCCTACGAGCAGTACTTC. Amino acid sequence: CASSLVGLAGPANSYEQYF.